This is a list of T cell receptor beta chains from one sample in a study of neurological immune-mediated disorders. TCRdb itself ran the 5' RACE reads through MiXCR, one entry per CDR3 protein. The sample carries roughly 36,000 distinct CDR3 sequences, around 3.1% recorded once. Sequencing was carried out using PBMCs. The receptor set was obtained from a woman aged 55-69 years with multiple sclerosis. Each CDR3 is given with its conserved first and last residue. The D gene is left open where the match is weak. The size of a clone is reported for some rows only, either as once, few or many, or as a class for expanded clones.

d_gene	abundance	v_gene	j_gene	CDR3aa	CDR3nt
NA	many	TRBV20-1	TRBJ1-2	CSARDLGGYGYTF	TGCAGTGCTAGAGATCTGGGAGGCTATGGCTACACCTTC
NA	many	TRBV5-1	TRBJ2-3	CASSFGHSDTQYF	TGCGCCAGCAGCTTCGGCCATTCAGATACGCAGTATTTT
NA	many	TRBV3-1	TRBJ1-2	CASSQDGTWYYGYTF	TGTGCCAGCAGCCAAGATGGGACGTGGTACTATGGCTACACCTTC
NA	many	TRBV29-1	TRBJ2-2	CSATGVFSGELFF	TGCAGCGCGACAGGCGTCTTCTCCGGGGAGCTGTTTTTT
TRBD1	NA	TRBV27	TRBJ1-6	CASSGRDRSTVLNF	TGTGCCAGCAGTGGGAGGGACAGGTCAACAGTCCTCAACTTT
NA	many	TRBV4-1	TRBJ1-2	CASSQFTGRYTF	TGCGCCAGCAGCCAATTTACAGGGCGCTACACCTTC
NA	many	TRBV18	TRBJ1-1	CASSPPGAVNTEAFF	TGTGCCAGCTCACCACCGGGGGCAGTGAACACTGAAGCTTTCTTT
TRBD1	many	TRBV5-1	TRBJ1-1	CASRKDRTALNTEAFF	TGCGCCAGCAGGAAGGACAGGACCGCTCTGAACACTGAAGCTTTCTTT
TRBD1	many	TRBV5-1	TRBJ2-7	CASRGQTGSSYEQYF	TGCGCCAGCAGAGGCCAGACAGGGAGCTCCTACGAGCAGTACTTC
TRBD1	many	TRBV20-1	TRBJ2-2	CSATPGTVYTGELFF	TGCAGTGCTACCCCTGGGACAGTCTACACCGGGGAGCTGTTTTTT
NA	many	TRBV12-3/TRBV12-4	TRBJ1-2	CASSLSGNGYTF	TGTGCCAGCAGTTTGTCAGGGAATGGCTACACCTTC
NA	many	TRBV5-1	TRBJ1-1	CASSFDARDTEAFF	TGCGCCAGCAGCTTTGATGCACGGGACACTGAAGCTTTCTTT
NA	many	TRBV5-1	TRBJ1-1	CASSLVGGATMNTEAFF	TGCGCCAGCAGCTTGGTCGGCGGGGCAACCATGAACACTGAAGCTTTCTTT
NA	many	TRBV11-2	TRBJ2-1	CASSLDSLALNEQFF	TGTGCCAGCAGCTTAGATTCCCTAGCGCTAAATGAGCAGTTCTTC
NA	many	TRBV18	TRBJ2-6	CASSPWALGSGANVLTF	TGTGCCAGCTCACCGTGGGCGCTTGGCTCTGGGGCCAACGTCCTGACTTTC
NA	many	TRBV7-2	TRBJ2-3	CASSTGSANTQYF	TGTGCCAGCAGCACCGGATCAGCTAATACGCAGTATTTT
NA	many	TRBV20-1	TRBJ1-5	CSARDPGSNQPQHF	TGCAGTGCTAGAGATCCAGGGTCCAATCAGCCCCAGCATTTT
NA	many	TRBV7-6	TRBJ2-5	CASSQATAETQYF	TGTGCCAGCAGCCAGGCAACCGCAGAGACCCAGTACTTC
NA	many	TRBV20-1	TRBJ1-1	CSAQDRLKNTEAFF	TGCAGTGCTCAAGACCGGCTAAAGAACACTGAAGCTTTCTTT
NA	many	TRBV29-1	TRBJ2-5	CSVGYSGETQYF	TGCAGCGTTGGTTACAGTGGGGAGACCCAGTACTTC
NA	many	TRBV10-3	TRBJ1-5	CAISSSGLGNQPQHF	TGTGCCATCAGCTCGTCAGGGTTGGGCAATCAGCCCCAGCATTTT
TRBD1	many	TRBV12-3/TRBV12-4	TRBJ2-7	CASSSTGGGLYYEQYF	TGTGCCAGCAGTTCAACAGGGGGCGGACTATACTACGAGCAGTACTTC
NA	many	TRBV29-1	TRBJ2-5	CSVNSGETQYF	TGCAGCGTTAATAGCGGAGAGACCCAGTACTTC
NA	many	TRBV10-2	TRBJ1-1	CASSEFRGTEAFF	TGCGCCAGCAGTGAGTTTCGAGGGACTGAAGCTTTCTTT
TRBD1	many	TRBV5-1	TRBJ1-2	CASSLAGTDGGYTF	TGCGCCAGCAGCTTGGCGGGGACAGACGGGGGCTACACCTTC
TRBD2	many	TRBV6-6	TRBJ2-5	CATSGGAVETQYF	TGTGCCACTAGCGGGGGGGCCGTGGAGACCCAGTACTTC
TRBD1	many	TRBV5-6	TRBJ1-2	CASSLVTGAPYGYTF	TGTGCCAGCAGCTTGGTTACAGGGGCTCCCTATGGCTACACCTTC
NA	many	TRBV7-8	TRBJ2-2	CASSPFNRELFF	TGTGCCAGCAGCCCCTTTAATCGGGAGCTGTTTTTT
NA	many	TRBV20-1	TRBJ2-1	CSASLPKGRINEQFF	TGCAGTGCTAGCCTTCCGAAGGGGCGTATAAATGAGCAGTTCTTC
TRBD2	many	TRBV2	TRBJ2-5	CASSRTSGGETQYF	TGTGCCAGCAGTCGGACTAGCGGGGGAGAAACCCAGTACTTC
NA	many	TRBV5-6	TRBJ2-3	CASSFAGRSTDTQYF	TGTGCCAGCAGCTTCGCGGGCCGGTCCACAGATACGCAGTATTTT
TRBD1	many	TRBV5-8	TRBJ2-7	CASSEPWDRAYEQYF	TGTGCCAGCAGCGAACCCTGGGACAGGGCCTACGAGCAGTACTTC
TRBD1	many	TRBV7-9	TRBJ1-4	CASSNRGVDEKLFF	TGTGCCAGCAGCAACAGGGGGGTAGATGAAAAACTGTTTTTT
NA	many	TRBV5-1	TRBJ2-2	CASSKSTPGTGELFF	TGCGCCAGCAGCAAGTCTACCCCAGGGACCGGGGAGCTGTTTTTT
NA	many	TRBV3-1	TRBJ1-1	CASRITGGEAFF	TGTGCCAGCAGGATTACTGGAGGTGAAGCTTTCTTT
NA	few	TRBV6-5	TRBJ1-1	CASSYEGAGITEAFF	TGTGCCAGCAGTTACGAAGGGGCAGGGATCACTGAAGCTTTCTTT
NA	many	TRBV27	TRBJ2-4	CASSSFQGKGTKNIQYF	TGTGCCAGCAGTTCCTTTCAGGGGAAGGGGACCAAAAACATTCAGTACTTC
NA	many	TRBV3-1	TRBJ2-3	CASSRKGIPDTQYF	TGTGCCAGCAGCCGGAAGGGGATTCCAGATACGCAGTATTTT
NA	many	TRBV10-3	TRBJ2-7	CAISELGSYEQYF	TGTGCCATCAGTGAGCTCGGGTCCTACGAGCAGTACTTC